The 11 T cell receptor beta chains below come from one sample, sequenced in a study of CD4 T cells in relation to SARS-CoV-2 and coronaviruses (dated by TCRdb to the early 2020s). CD4+ T cells from unexposed donors were collected before the COVID-19 pandemic (2011-2018). After 10 to 11 days of culture, CD4+ T cells were isolated with the EasySep CD4+ T cell isolation kit. Receptor amplification or capture employed the immunoSEQ multiplex PCR assay. As stored in TCRdb, this immuneACCESS dataset retains in-frame rearrangements with V and J assigned. A fraction of the clones does not appear; measured against another copy, unresolved V genes explain less than half of the discrepancy, and the remainder lacks a known reason. The sample table lists about 24,000 clones, 60% to 85% of them with a count of one. Jointly, the top ten make up around 17% of the sample. No antigen is known for these receptors.

Sequences were obtained from CD4+ T cells from PBMCs, cultured in vitro. The receptors were sampled from a human donor in good health.

This rearrangement joins TRBV5-1 to TRBJ2-5; TRBD2 matches 7 bases. CDR1 SGHRS and CDR2 YFSETQ come from the germline V gene. This CDR3 has 15 amino acids. V dropped 5 bases and J dropped 5; count of bases not matched to a gene: 12. The CDR3 here is CASRSGGSAWETQYF. The CDR3 DNA sequence: TGCGCCAGCAGAAGTGGCGGGAGTGCTTGGGAGACCCAGTACTTC.

The genes are TRBV19 and TRBJ2-1; 8 bases align to TRBD2. The CDR3 sequence is 15 residues long. With V trimmed by 5 bases and J by 5 bases, 8 bases remained unmatched. Per the germline V gene, CDR1 is LNHDA and CDR2 is SQIVND (reference sequence). Written as DNA, the CDR3 is TGTGCCAGTAGTGTGCCGGGACTAGTTAACAATGAGCAGTTCTTC. This translates into CASSVPGLVNNEQFF.

This clone was recorded a few times. This chain connects TRBV7-6 to TRBJ1-5, with a weak D call TRBD1 (6 bases). Germline CDR1 is SGHVS and CDR2 is FNYEAQ. The CDR3 totals 13 residues. V lost 3 bases, J lost 5 bases, and 8 bases lay in between. The CDR3 region is CASSLGGDQPQHF. The CDR3 DNA follows: TGTGCCAGCAGCTTGGGGGGCGATCAGCCCCAGCATTTT.

The chain uses TRBV25-1 and TRBJ2-7; a weak D match, TRBD2 (6 bases). The CDR3 is made up of 17 amino acids. V lost 6 bases and J 5 bases, leaving 26 bases between the germline ends. Germline CDR1 MGHDK, CDR2 SYGVNS. DNA for the CDR3: TGTGCCAGCAGGGCGGGACGCCCCTCCTTAACCTGCCACGAGCAGTACTTC. Its protein is CASRAGRPSLTCHEQYF.

The chain links TRBV5-1 to TRBJ2-1; D uncertain. CDR3 length: 12 residues. Deletions cut 4 bases from V and 9 bases from J, with 11 bases between. Germline values: CDR1 SGHRS, CDR2 YFSETQ. The CDR3 sequence: CASSQISGEQFF. The CDR3, as DNA: TGCGCCAGCAGCCAAATATCGGGTGAGCAGTTCTTC. Together with reference TRBV5-1 and TRBJ2-1, the CDR3 gives the full variable domain: KAGVTQTPRYLIKTRGQQVTLSCSPISGHRSVSWYQQTPGQGLQFLFEYFSETQRNKGNFPGRFSGRQFSNSRSEMNVSTLELGDSALYLCASSQISGEQFFGPGTRLTVL.

The chain employs TRBV14 and TRBJ2-7, with TRBD2 identical over 9 bases. With 1 base clipped from V and 2 bases from J, the junction kept 3 bases outside the gene matches. Germline V gives CDR1 SGHDN, CDR2 FVKESK. The CDR3 runs to 15 residues. The CDR3 loop reads CASSQVGLAAYEQYF. The CDR3 nucleotides are TGTGCCAGCAGCCAAGTGGGACTAGCAGCCTACGAGCAGTACTTC. Supplemented by reference TRBV14 and TRBJ2-7, the full variable domain reads EAGVTQFPSHSVIEKGQTVTLRCDPISGHDNLYWYRRVMGKEIKFLLHFVKESKQDESGMPNNRFLAERTGGTYSTLKVQPAELEDSGVYFCASSQVGLAAYEQYFGPGTRLTVT.

The V and J genes are TRBV28 and TRBJ2-3; D not resolved. CDR3 length: 13 amino acids. Germline loops: CDR1 MDHEN, CDR2 SYDVKM. V gave up 1 base and J gave up 11 bases, with 13 bases separating them. CDR3 nucleotides: TGTGCCAGCAGTTTATTGGCCGAAGGTGAGCAGTATTTT. Encoded protein: CASSLLAEGEQYF.

The chain joins TRBV28 to TRBJ1-1; D might be TRBD1 (5 bases). The CDR3 extends over 15 amino acids. Germline V gene sequence: CDR1 MDHEN, CDR2 SYDVKM. V lost 2 bases, J lost 1 base, and 11 bases lay in between. DNA for the CDR3: TGTGCCAGCAGTTTACGCTTTACAGGGAACACTGAAGCTTTCTTT. Translating gives CASSLRFTGNTEAFF.

This clone was picked up a small number of times. This sequence joins TRBV5-1 and TRBJ2-7; 7 bases line up with TRBD1. This CDR3 spans 15 amino acids. Looked up from germline, CDR1 is SGHRS and CDR2 is YFSETQ. J was trimmed by 3 bases and V by 4 bases; bases with no gene match: 10. CDR3 amino acids: CASSLDGTEFYEQYF. DNA for the CDR3: TGCGCCAGCAGCCTAGATGGGACAGAGTTCTACGAGCAGTACTTC.

This chain connects TRBV3-1 (or the pseudogene TRBV3-2) to TRBJ1-2; D is uncertain. V gave up 4 bases and J gave up 5 bases, with 17 bases separating them. Germline V CDR1 and CDR2: LGHDT, YNNKEL (reference sequence). This CDR3 is 15 amino acids long. In DNA, the CDR3 is TGTGCCAGCAGCCCTAACAGCCCTCGTCCGTATGGCTACACCTTC. It translates to CASSPNSPRPYGYTF.

V gene TRBV11-3 combines with J gene TRBJ2-5, with TRBD1 matching over 9 bases. The trim removed 1 base at V and 5 bases at J, leaving 8 bases unmatched. The CDR3 extends over 16 amino acids. Germline CDR1 reads SGHNT; CDR2 reads YENEEA. The CDR3 is CASSLGFQGQGETQYF. For the CDR3, the DNA is TGTGCCAGCAGCTTAGGGTTTCAAGGACAGGGGGAGACCCAGTACTTC.